This TCR beta chain was profiled in a study of identical twins. TCRdb recomputed calls from the 5' RACE reads with MiXCR, one row per CDR3 protein. This table has about 340,000 distinct CDR3 sequences, over 9% appearing once. Study results and caveats: Carriage of fewer insertions was seen in abundant cord blood beta clonotypes, whereas memory repertoires showed none. Weaker excess sharing between twins was seen in beta out-of-frame sequences.

This clonotype was counted between two and nine times. The target antigen is unknown. The germline gives CDR1 LGHDT, CDR2 YNNKEL (reference sequence). This CDR3 spans 16 amino acids. The V end was cut by 1 base, the J end by 3 bases, with 12 bases between. The same sample was also used in a study of yellow fever vaccine responses in identical twins.

The sample taken for sequencing was CD8+ T cells sorted from blood. The rearrangement joins TRBV3-1 to TRBJ2-2; D gene unclear. The TCR sequence derives from a woman aged 18-29 years in good health. CDR3: CASSQGGRTHTGELFF. The CDR3 DNA follows: TGTGCCAGCAGCCAAGGAGGAAGAACACACACCGGGGAGCTGTTTTTT.